Reported below is one T cell receptor beta chain. Its specificity is not known. These data are taken from a study of vaccination and CD4 T cells after COVID-19. Study background: At days 161 to 241 and at day 14 post-vaccination, a few convalescent patients were sampled.

Documented time point: late sampling 161 to 241 days after vaccination in three convalescent patients. Treatment here: approximately 10-day PBMC culture with coronavirus spike peptide pools or control peptides (ViraFEST assay). The ends were cut back, 4 bases at V and 0 bases at J, with 10 bases in the middle. The CDR3 is 15 amino acids. Germline-derived CDR1 and CDR2 are DFQATT and SNEGSKA (reference sequence). Cultured CD4+ T-cell DNA underwent Oncomine TCR Beta short-read sequencing. TCRdb fed the PCR reads into MiXCR, producing one record per CDR3 protein. The sample gives around 18,000 distinct CDR3 sequences, 44% of which show up once; 15% to 20% is in the top ten.

The TCR comes from a human donor who had recovered from COVID-19. This chain links TRBV20-1 with TRBJ1-6, with D possibly being TRBD1 (5 bases). The sample consisted of CD4+ T cells from blood, cultured in vitro, taken about 7 months after SARS-CoV-2 vaccination. Here the CDR3 reads CSATSGSSYNSPLHF. The CDR3 coding sequence is TGCAGTGCTACATCAGGGAGCTCCTATAATTCACCCCTCCACTTT.